The source of this T cell receptor beta chain is a study of shared clonotypes between healthy human individuals. The CDR3 is 13 amino acids. Germline V CDR1 and CDR2: KGHSH, LQKENI. The V and J ends lost 1 base and 4 bases respectively, with 7 bases between them. Findings of the study overall: In having few donors, the study represented limited genetic and exposure-history diversity.

Using immunoSEQ multiplex PCR, the repertoire was profiled, and TCRdb retains in-frame clones only, with some absent. This sample yields some 2,000,000 clones, of which 95% are seen a single time; more than 0.1% belongs to the top ten. As for this clone: Its cognate antigen is unknown.

The specimen was naive CD4+ T cells sorted from blood. Subset here: CD45RA+ positively selected. The chain employs TRBV18 and TRBJ2-5; D is uncertain. The TCR comes from a man aged 18-30 years in good health. The DNA of the CDR3 is TGTGCCAGCTCACCACAAAACACAGAGACCCAGTACTTC. It is translated as CASSPQNTETQYF.